What follows is one TCR beta chain and its context. Which antigen it targets is not known. This entry is derived from a study of CXCR3-negative and CXCR3-positive naive CD8 T cells (dated by TCRdb to between 2017 and 2020). Broadly, across the study: Roughly 150 million TRB reads were obtained in total, roughly 1.5 +/- 0.3 million reads per library. Diversity and physicochemical repertoire analyses covered about a dozen donors pooled from two independent experiments. Naive subsets from a handful of donors and memory cells from 3 donors were included in the TRBV-TRBJ cluster analysis.

Beyond this particular receptor, the publication reports: Compared with CXCR3-negative naive cells, CXCR3-positive naive cells had TRB CDR3s with higher hydrophobicity (lower Kidera factor 4), lower energy, and higher strength and volume indices. Similar TRBV-TRBJ usage was shown by naive CXCR3-negative and CXCR3-positive cells from the same donor, whereas distinct patterns were shown by memory cells. Repertoire diversity was comparably high in both naive subsets but much lower in memory CD8+ T cells. Surface CD5, linked to self-reactivity in mice, was comparable between naive subsets; TCR interaction strength was therefore also inferred from TRB CDR3 physicochemical properties. Because CXCR3 expression was partially decreased after cryopreservation, freshly isolated PBMCs were used for most assays.

Sequencing relied on a NextSeq 550. The Human TCR Profiling Kit (MiLaboratory) was used to make UMI-labeled 5' RACE TRB cDNA libraries. The full amount of extracted RNA was used for cDNA synthesis, and the full amount of resulting cDNA was used for PCR amplification. Libraries were prepared in parallel with an identical number of PCR cycles. As for the original processing: About 52,000 +/- 9,100 unique UMI-labeled TRB cDNA molecules per library were extracted with MIGEC and MiXCR, with at least two reads per UMI required. On average, each library contained approximately 40,000 +/- 10,000 functional in-frame TRB CDR3 nucleotide clonotypes without stop codons. After downsampling to 5000 UMI-labeled TRB molecules per sample, diversity metrics such as normalized Shannon-Wiener and Chao1 were calculated in VDJtools. VDJtools was used to calculate clonotype-size-weighted physicochemical properties of the central five CDR3 residues, namely interaction energy, strength, volume and Kidera factor 4. With the reads reprocessed by TCRdb, a single entry stands for each CDR3 protein sequence and no DNA is reported. These V and J calls originate from TCRdb's pipeline instead of the authors' own analysis. This sample's table lists tens of thousands of distinct CDR3 sequences. The top ten constitute less than 1.6% of the sample.

Each CD8+ T cell subset was flow-sorted in triplicate, with under 350,000 cells per subset placed directly into RLT lysis buffer. To exclude memory contaminants, naive CD8+ T cells were stringently defined as CD45RO-CCR7+CD27+CD95-. Standard density gradient centrifugation was used to isolate peripheral blood mononuclear cells from buffy coats. A FACSAria III was used to flow-sort naive CXCR3-negative and CXCR3-positive CD8+ T cells. An RNeasy Mini Kit was used to extract total RNA from the sorted cells. Based on the germline V gene, the CDR1 and CDR2 sequences are MDHEN and SYDVKM. The cysteine opens and the phenylalanine closes a CDR3 of 14 amino acids. No DNA accompanies this entry.

The chain is assembled from TRBV28 and TRBJ2-5; the TRBD2 assignment by TCRdb is unverifiable without DNA. The sequenced sample consisted of naive CXCR3- CD8+ T cells from blood. Interpreted using the paper, the cell subset or site label stands for: CD45RO-CCR7+CD27+CD95- naive CD8+ T cells lacking CXCR3 (TNR3-). This sequence was found in a human donor in good health. Some clones in this sample may be carry-over from other donors' samples. The CDR3 in this case is CASSPSRVSETQYF.